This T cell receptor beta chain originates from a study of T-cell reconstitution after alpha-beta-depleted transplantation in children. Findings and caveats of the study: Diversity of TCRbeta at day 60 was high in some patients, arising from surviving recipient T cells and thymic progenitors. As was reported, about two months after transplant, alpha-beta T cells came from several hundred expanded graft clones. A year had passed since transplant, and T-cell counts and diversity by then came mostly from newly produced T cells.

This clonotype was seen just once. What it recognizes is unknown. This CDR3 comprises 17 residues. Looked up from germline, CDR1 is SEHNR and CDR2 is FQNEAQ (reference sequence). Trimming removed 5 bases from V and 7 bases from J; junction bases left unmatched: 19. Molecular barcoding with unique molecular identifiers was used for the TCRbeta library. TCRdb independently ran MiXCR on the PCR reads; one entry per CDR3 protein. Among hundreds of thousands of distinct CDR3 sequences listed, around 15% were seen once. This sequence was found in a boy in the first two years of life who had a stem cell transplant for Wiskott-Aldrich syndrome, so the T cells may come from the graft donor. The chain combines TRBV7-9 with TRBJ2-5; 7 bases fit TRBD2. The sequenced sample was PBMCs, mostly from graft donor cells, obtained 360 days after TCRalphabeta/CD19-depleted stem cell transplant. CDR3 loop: CASSSPGGLLRKGTQYF. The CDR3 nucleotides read TGTGCCAGCAGCAGCCCCGGGGGACTATTACGGAAAGGGACCCAGTACTTC.